The next 30 T cell receptor beta chains were all read from a single sample in a study of beta chain features in type 1 diabetes. The study reverse transcribed the entire isolated RNA, so it sequenced expressed TCRB transcripts. TCRdb keeps only in-frame clones here, not all; method: immunoSEQ multiplex PCR. The sample carries about 360,000 clones, 10% to 15% recorded once. The sequenced material came from naive CD4+ T cells from blood. These receptors originate from a man aged 18 to 30 in good health.

The chain carries TRBV10-2 and TRBJ1-5, with 8 positions matching TRBD1. Germline lookup yields CDR1 WSHSY and CDR2 SAAADI. V gave up 0 bases and J gave up 4 bases; unmatched junction bases: 8. The CDR3 covers 17 residues. Written as DNA, the CDR3 is TGCGCCAGCAGTGAGTCGGGACAGGCCGGTCATAATCAGCCCCAGCATTTT. Encoded protein: CASSESGQAGHNQPQHF.

This clone has only a few counts. The chain is built from TRBV28 and TRBJ2-1; TRBD2 agrees at 9 bases. The germline V gene encodes CDR1 MDHEN and CDR2 SYDVKM. The CDR3 runs 15 residues. The junction had 7 bases not matched to a gene; V was cut back by 6 bases and J by 4 bases. CDR3 residues: CASSGPAGGYNEQFF. DNA of the CDR3: TGTGCCAGCAGCGGTCCAGCGGGAGGATACAATGAGCAGTTCTTC.

This clone turned up a few times. CDR3 amino acids: CASSLTGTGSYEQYF. The CDR3 coding sequence is TGTGCCAGCAGCTTAACCGGGACAGGGTCCTACGAGCAGTACTTC. The chain recombines TRBV7-2 with TRBJ2-7, with 9 bases identical to TRBD1. The CDR3 spans 15 residues. V was pared by 2 bases and J by 1 base, with 3 bases of the junction left unmatched. The germline CDR1 and CDR2 sequences are SGHTA and FQGNSA.

This clone turned up a few times. The V gene is TRBV6-5, the J gene TRBJ2-7, with D possibly TRBD2 on 6 matching bases. The CDR3 length is 16 residues. The V end lost 0 bases, the J end lost 3 bases, and 15 bases lay between the germline ends. Germline V lookup: CDR1 MNHEY, CDR2 SVGAGI. The CDR3 sequence: CASSYSAAGQIYEQYF. The CDR3 coding sequence is TGTGCCAGCAGTTACTCCGCAGCGGGCCAAATCTACGAGCAGTACTTC.

The gene calls are TRBV9 and TRBJ1-1, with D tentatively TRBD1 (5 bases). Germline CDR1 SGDLS, CDR2 YYNGEE. CDR3 length: 15 amino acids. Between the trimmed V and J ends, which lost 2 bases and 2 bases, there was a span of 13 bases. CDR3 sequence (DNA): TGTGCCAGCAGCGTCCTATCTCAGGGAAACACTGAAGCTTTCTTT. It is translated as CASSVLSQGNTEAFF.

The CDR3 is CASSRFMRVYEQYF. As DNA, the CDR3 is TGTGCCAGCAGCCGCTTCATGAGGGTCTACGAGCAGTACTTC. The chain couples TRBV28 to TRBJ2-7; D perhaps matches TRBD2 (5 bases). This CDR3 has 14 amino acids. Looked up from germline, CDR1 is MDHEN and CDR2 is SYDVKM. V lost 6 bases to trimming and J lost 3 bases, with 15 bases between them.

This clone was seen a handful of times. The chain joins TRBV4-2 to TRBJ1-4; 8 bases map to TRBD1. Germline V gene data show CDR1 as LGHNA and CDR2 as YNFKEQ. Trimming removed 0 bases from V and 6 bases from J; junction bases left unmatched: 6. There are 16 residues in the CDR3. CDR3 sequence (DNA): TGTGCCAGCAGCCAAGACTCGGCACAGGGGGATGAAAAACTGTTTTTT. The encoded protein is CASSQDSAQGDEKLFF.

The table lists this clone with a few counts. This chain joins TRBV5-1 and TRBJ2-5, with a weak D call TRBD1 (6 bases). CDR1 and CDR2 from the germline V gene are SGHRS and YFSETQ. V was cut by 2 bases and J by 5 bases, with 10 bases left in between. The CDR3 length is 13 residues. The CDR3 loop reads CASSLTGWETQYF. The CDR3 DNA reads TGCGCCAGCAGCTTAACAGGGTGGGAGACCCAGTACTTC. The entire variable domain, with the rest obtained from reference TRBV5-1 and TRBJ2-5, is as follows: KAGVTQTPRYLIKTRGQQVTLSCSPISGHRSVSWYQQTPGQGLQFLFEYFSETQRNKGNFPGRFSGRQFSNSRSEMNVSTLELGDSALYLCASSLTGWETQYFGPGTRLLVL.

CDR3 in DNA: TGTGCCAGCAGCTTGGTCTCGCGGGTTCACTACAATGAGCAGTTCTTC. This sequence encodes CASSLVSRVHYNEQFF. The V call is TRBV5-6, the J call TRBJ2-1; perhaps TRBD2 as D (5 bases). Germline assignment: CDR1 SGHDT and CDR2 YYEEEE. CDR3 length: 16 amino acids. With 0 bases removed from V and 3 bases from J, the gap between germline ends came to 13 bases.

The rearrangement links TRBV30 to TRBJ1-1; D is unclear. Trimming left V 2 bases short and J 3 bases short, with 10 bases between. This CDR3 is built from 13 residues. Germline V gives CDR1 GTSNPN, CDR2 SVGIG (reference sequence). The CDR3 loop reads CAWSWSRDTEAFF. CDR3 nucleotide sequence: TGTGCCTGGAGTTGGAGTCGGGACACTGAAGCTTTCTTT.

The V call is TRBV7-2, the J call TRBJ2-1, with D hard to call. V shed 8 bases and J shed 8 bases, with 13 bases lying between them. The germline gives CDR1 SGHTA, CDR2 FQGNSA. CDR3 size: 12 residues. This chain's CDR3 is CASSAVVYEQFF. For the CDR3, the DNA is TGTGCCAGCTCCGCGGTAGTCTATGAGCAGTTCTTC.

This clone was counted only a few times. The chain recombines TRBV7-2 with TRBJ2-5, with 8 positions matching TRBD1. The V gene end was trimmed by 1 base and the J gene end by 5 bases; junction bases not matched to a gene: 9. CDR3 length: 16 amino acids. Germline lookup yields CDR1 SGHTA and CDR2 FQGNSA. The CDR3 region has the DNA TGTGCCAGCAGCTTAGTCTCCGGACAGGGCTACGAGACCCAGTACTTC. Protein: CASSLVSGQGYETQYF.

This clone was detected only a few times. The chain recombines TRBV7-9 with TRBJ2-5; a weak D match, TRBD2 (7 bases). V was cut by 3 bases and J by 1 base, with 18 bases left in between. The CDR3 extends over 17 amino acids. Germline V CDR1 and CDR2: SEHNR, FQNEAQ (reference sequence). DNA for the CDR3: TGTGCCAGCAGCTTGGGACGGGGGGCGACCGGCCAAGAGACCCAGTACTTC. Translation gives CASSLGRGATGQETQYF.

This clone has a handful of counts. The chain recombines TRBV29-1 with TRBJ2-7; tentatively, D is TRBD1 (5 bases). The CDR3 sequence is 13 residues long. Trimming took 3 bases from V and 4 from J, leaving 13 bases between them. Germline loops: CDR1 SQVTM, CDR2 ANQGSEA. The CDR3 loop is CSVDGQGRYEQYF. DNA of the CDR3: TGCAGCGTTGATGGTCAGGGTCGGTACGAGCAGTACTTC.

This clone was counted only a few times. V gene TRBV29-1 combines with J gene TRBJ1-1; perhaps TRBD1 as D (6 bases). The CDR3 spans 15 residues. Between the trimmed V and J ends, which lost 2 bases and 2 bases, there was a span of 15 bases. Germline CDR1 reads SQVTM; CDR2 reads ANQGSEA. CDR3 sequence: CSVETRQALNTEAFF. The CDR3 region has the DNA TGCAGCGTTGAAACTAGACAGGCGCTTAACACTGAAGCTTTCTTT.

This clone was counted only a few times. The rearrangement uses TRBV29-1 and TRBJ2-3; 11 bases line up with TRBD2. Germline CDR1 SQVTM, CDR2 ANQGSEA. The CDR3 has 16 residues. After removal of 3 bases from V and 4 bases from J, the junction contained 9 bases not matched to a gene. The CDR3 DNA follows: TGCAGCGTTGAGGGCTCTAGCGGGGGGAGGGCAGATACGCAGTATTTT. Translation: CSVEGSSGGRADTQYF.

This clone turned up a few times. The rearrangement joins TRBV5-1 to TRBJ1-2; the match to TRBD1 covers 8 bases. The CDR3 contains 14 residues. The germline CDR1 and CDR2 sequences are SGHRS and YFSETQ. V shed 4 bases, J shed 7 bases, and the junction held 9 bases outside the gene matches. The CDR3 DNA is TGCGCCAGCAGCACTGGTCAGGGGGCTTTTGGCTACACCTTC. This sequence encodes CASSTGQGAFGYTF.

This clone has a count of ten or more. This sequence joins TRBV7-9 and TRBJ2-2; D is perhaps TRBD1 (5 bases). The CDR3 runs 12 residues. Germline values: CDR1 SEHNR, CDR2 FQNEAQ (reference sequence). Trimming pared 3 bases from V and 6 bases from J, leaving 5 bases between. The CDR3, as DNA: TGTGCCAGCAGCTTCAGGGCCGGGGAGCTGTTTTTT. Translation gives CASSFRAGELFF. The complete variable domain, with remaining parts taken from reference TRBV7-9 and TRBJ2-2, reads DTGVSQNPRHKITKRGQNVTFRCDPISEHNRLYWYRQTLGQGPEFLTYFQNEAQLEKSRLLSDRFSAERPKGSFSTLEIQRTEQGDSAMYLCASSFRAGELFFGEGSRLTVL.

This clone was observed a few times. The chain combines TRBV5-6 with TRBJ2-2; D is possibly TRBD1 (5 bases). CDR1 SGHDT and CDR2 YYEEEE come from the germline V gene. V was shortened by 0 bases and J by 4 bases, with 7 bases between the two germline ends. The CDR3 length is 14 residues. CDR3 DNA sequence: TGTGCCAGCAGCTTGGTGCAGGGCACCGGGGAGCTGTTTTTT. Amino acid sequence: CASSLVQGTGELFF.

The chain carries TRBV7-9 and TRBJ2-5, with 8 bases matching TRBD1. J gave up 4 bases and V 5 bases, and 9 bases lay outside the gene matches. This CDR3 is 15 amino acids long. Germline CDR1 reads SEHNR; CDR2 reads FQNEAQ (reference sequence). Here the CDR3 DNA reads TGTGCCAGCAGCCCACTCCGCGGGACAGGAGAGACCCAGTACTTC. Translating it yields CASSPLRGTGETQYF. The full variable domain, rest sourced from reference TRBV7-9 and TRBJ2-5, is DTGVSQNPRHKITKRGQNVTFRCDPISEHNRLYWYRQTLGQGPEFLTYFQNEAQLEKSRLLSDRFSAERPKGSFSTLEIQRTEQGDSAMYLCASSPLRGTGETQYFGPGTRLLVL.

A few counts support this clone. The gene calls are TRBV15 and TRBJ2-1, with 7 bases identical to TRBD2. The trim removed 3 bases at V and 4 bases at J, leaving 6 bases unmatched. Germline-derived CDR1 and CDR2 are LNHNV and YYDKDF (reference sequence). The CDR3 has 15 residues. The CDR3 nucleotides read TGTGCCACCAGCAGCCGCCCCGGGAGGTACAATGAGCAGTTCTTC. It encodes CATSSRPGRYNEQFF.

V is TRBV15 and J is TRBJ1-6; maybe TRBD1 (6 bases). Deletions cut 0 bases from V and 9 bases from J, with 9 bases between. Germline assignment: CDR1 LNHNV and CDR2 YYDKDF (reference sequence). The CDR3 totals 14 residues. CDR3 in DNA: TGTGCCACCAGCAGAGATCAGGGGCTTTCACCCCTCCACTTT. Its protein is CATSRDQGLSPLHF.

The CDR3 region has the DNA TGTGCCAGCAGCAGTACTAGCGGTGGCTACGGGGTTAATGAGCAGTTCTTC. Translating gives CASSSTSGGYGVNEQFF. The chain joins TRBV5-6 to TRBJ2-1; 8 bases agree with TRBD2. Germline CDR1 reads SGHDT; CDR2 reads YYEEEE. The junction had 16 bases not matched to a gene; V was cut back by 4 bases and J by 7 bases. This CDR3 has 17 amino acids.

This clone came up a few times. The sample contains more than one DNA sequence encoding this CDR3. The chain uses TRBV9 and TRBJ2-1; 7 positions agree with TRBD1. The CDR3 totals 15 residues. Trimming at V came to 4 bases and at J to 0 bases, leaving 4 bases not matched to a gene. Looked up from germline, CDR1 is SGDLS and CDR2 is YYNGEE. The CDR3: CASSPTGSSYNEQFF. The CDR3 DNA reads TGTGCCAGCAGCCCGACAGGGAGCTCCTACAATGAGCAGTTCTTC.

The gene calls are TRBV15 and TRBJ1-1; 8 bases are a match to TRBD1. Germline V CDR1 and CDR2: LNHNV, YYDKDF (reference sequence). The CDR3 sequence is 16 residues long. V dropped 0 bases and J dropped 4; count of bases not matched to a gene: 7. The CDR3 DNA reads as TGTGCCACCAGCAGAGATCTGGGCAGGGGGCCCACTGAAGCTTTCTTT. It is translated as CATSRDLGRGPTEAFF.

The chain is built from TRBV7-2 and TRBJ2-7; 8 nucleotides align to TRBD2. The V gene's germline CDR1 is SGHTA and CDR2 FQGNSA. Trimming took 2 bases from V and 7 from J; bases not matched to a gene: 13. This CDR3 contains 16 residues. CDR3 bases: TGTGCCAGCAGCTTAACCCCTCGGGGCGGGGGGCTGGAGCAGTACTTC. Amino acid sequence: CASSLTPRGGGLEQYF.

The chain combines TRBV29-1 with TRBJ1-1, with D tentatively TRBD1 (5 bases). This CDR3 contains 13 residues. Trimming left V 6 bases short and J 1 base short, with 12 bases between. Per the germline V gene, CDR1 is SQVTM and CDR2 is ANQGSEA. CDR3 protein: CSVTWGGNTEAFF. CDR3 nucleotides: TGCAGCGTCACGTGGGGGGGGAACACTGAAGCTTTCTTT.

The genes are TRBV7-8 and TRBJ2-1; 8 bases align to TRBD1. This CDR3 region has 17 residues. CDR1 is SGHVS, CDR2 FQNEAQ, per germline. Trimming cost V 7 bases and J 0 bases; bases outside gene matches: 11. The CDR3 reads CASNILTGGSSYNEQFF. The CDR3 DNA follows: TGTGCCAGCAACATACTTACAGGGGGAAGCTCCTACAATGAGCAGTTCTTC.

The rearrangement uses TRBV7-6 and TRBJ1-1; maybe TRBD1 (5 bases). CDR1 and CDR2 from the germline V gene are SGHVS and FNYEAQ. The V end was cut by 5 bases, the J end by 2 bases, with 18 bases between. This CDR3 has 16 amino acids. CDR3 coding DNA: TGTGCCAGCAGCCTTCTGGGCCAGGGTCGAAACACTGAAGCTTTCTTT. Its protein product is CASSLLGQGRNTEAFF.

Remarks on this clone: Other DNA sequences in the same sample also yield this CDR3. J is TRBJ1-5 and V is TRBV28; 10 nucleotides agree with TRBD1. The CDR3 spans 14 residues. V was pared by 4 bases and J by 5 bases, with 2 bases of the junction left unmatched. Looked up from germline, CDR1 is MDHEN and CDR2 is SYDVKM. Here the CDR3 DNA reads TGTGCCAGCAGTTCCGGACAGGGGGATCAGCCCCAGCATTTT. This sequence encodes CASSSGQGDQPQHF.